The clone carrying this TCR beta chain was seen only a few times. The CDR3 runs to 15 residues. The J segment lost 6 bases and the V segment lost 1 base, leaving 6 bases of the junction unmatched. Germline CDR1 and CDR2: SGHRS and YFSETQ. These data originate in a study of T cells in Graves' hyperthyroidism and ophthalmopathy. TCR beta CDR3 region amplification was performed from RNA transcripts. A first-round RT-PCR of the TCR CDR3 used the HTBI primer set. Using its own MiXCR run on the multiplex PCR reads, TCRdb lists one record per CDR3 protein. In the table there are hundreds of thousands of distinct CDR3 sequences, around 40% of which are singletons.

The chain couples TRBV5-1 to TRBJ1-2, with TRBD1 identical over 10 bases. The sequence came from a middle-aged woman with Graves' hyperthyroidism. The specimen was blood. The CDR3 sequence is CASSLLGQGRHGYTF. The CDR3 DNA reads TGCGCCAGCAGCTTGTTGGGACAGGGGCGTCATGGCTACACCTTC.